One sample yielded the 13 T cell receptor beta chains listed below, sequenced in a study of breast tumors, draining lymph nodes, adjacent tissues (dated by TCRdb to the mid-2010s). Preparation of the library involved multiplex PCR. The instrument given in TCRdb is Illumina HiSeq 2000. TCRdb trimmed the raw reads at Q25, called clones with MiXCR and kept productive beta chains. Merged by CDR3 protein, the rows form single entries marked with the most common genes and DNA. The sample has 120,000 or so distinct CDR3 sequences on record, 20% of them singletons. Clones ranked in the top ten supply roughly 3.5% of the sample. The lymph node samples were taken from the axillary draining lymph nodes of breast cancer patients. What was sequenced was axillary lymph node tissue. These receptors were taken from a female donor with breast cancer. Some clones in this sample may be carry-over from other donors' samples.

This clonotype was recorded many times. V is TRBV5-6 and J is TRBJ2-1; D is unresolved. The germline V gene has CDR1 SGHDT and CDR2 YYEEEE. Trimming stripped 0 bases from V and 2 bases from J, with 6 bases between. The CDR3 totals 14 residues. The CDR3 region is CASSLDLTYNEQFF. Here the CDR3 DNA reads TGTGCCAGCAGCTTGGATCTAACCTACAATGAGCAGTTCTTC.

This clonotype has ten or more counts. The V call is TRBV12-3 or TRBV12-4, the J call TRBJ2-1; D might be TRBD2 (6 bases). There are 13 residues in the CDR3. Trimming shortened V by 2 bases and J by 11 bases, and 13 bases separated the two germline ends. The CDR3 reads CASSLTASDQQFF. The CDR3 region has the DNA TGTGCCAGCAGTTTAACGGCTAGCGACCAGCAGTTCTTC.

The table lists this clonotype with many counts. This chain joins TRBV5-1 and TRBJ2-7, with D tentatively TRBD1 (5 bases). The CDR3 is 16 amino acids. Germline-derived CDR1 and CDR2 are SGHRS and YFSETQ. V was shortened by 0 bases and J by 3 bases, with 16 bases between the two germline ends. The CDR3 loop is CASSLDSVDRRYEQYF. DNA of the CDR3: TGCGCCAGCAGCTTGGATTCCGTTGACAGACGCTACGAGCAGTACTTC.

About this clonotype itself: A much larger clonotype is one base distant, so this may be a read error. The rearrangement uses TRBV6-8 and TRBJ2-7; possibly TRBD1 for D (5 bases). The CDR3 consists of 15 residues. The germline V and J ends were trimmed by 6 bases and 2 bases, with 17 bases remaining between them. Germline loops: CDR1 MNHGY, CDR2 SAAAGT. The CDR3: CASRQDSLKAYEQYF. CDR3 bases: TGTGCCAGCAGACAAGACAGTCTTAAAGCCTACGAGCAGTACTTC.

This clonotype was seen at least ten times. The chain combines TRBV6-5 with TRBJ2-3, with unresolved D. CDR1 and CDR2 from the germline V gene are MNHEY and SVGAGI. This CDR3 has 12 residues. V shed 6 bases and J shed 4 bases, with 8 bases lying between them. CDR3 nucleotides: TGTGCCAGCAGCCCCTCCCCAGATACGCAGTATTTT. Translated, it gives CASSPSPDTQYF.

This clonotype was picked up many times. The chain couples TRBV12-3 or TRBV12-4 to TRBJ2-2, with 11 bases identical to TRBD2. J lost 8 bases, V lost 6 bases, and 8 bases had no gene match. This CDR3 spans 15 amino acids. The CDR3 sequence is CASSSGTSGVGELFF. The CDR3 nucleotides are TGTGCCAGCAGCTCCGGGACTAGCGGAGTTGGGGAGCTGTTTTTT.

This clonotype was seen at least ten times. The chain employs TRBV4-1 and TRBJ1-5; D is perhaps TRBD1 (6 bases). CDR3 length: 16 amino acids. CDR1 and CDR2 (germline): MGHRA, YSYEKL. V was clipped by 0 bases and J by 1 base, with 10 bases between them. The CDR3 sequence: CASSQEGRGSNQPQHF. CDR3 bases: TGCGCCAGCAGCCAAGAGGGCAGGGGCAGCAATCAGCCCCAGCATTTT.

V usage is TRBV9 and J usage is TRBJ2-1; a possible D gene is TRBD2 (6 bases). This CDR3 region has 13 residues. V shed 2 bases and J shed 8 bases, with 11 bases lying between them. Germline CDR1 reads SGDLS; CDR2 reads YYNGEE. CDR3 in amino acids: CASSVGGGDEQFF. CDR3 coding DNA: TGTGCCAGCAGCGTCGGGGGAGGCGATGAGCAGTTCTTC.

This clonotype was seen at least ten times. The chain is built from TRBV24-1 and TRBJ2-1; 10 bases agree with TRBD2. J was trimmed by 1 base and V by 3 bases; bases with no gene match: 5. Per germline, CDR1 KGHDR and CDR2 SFDVKD. CDR3 length equals 17 residues. The CDR3 sequence: CATSDRTSGISYNEQFF. DNA of the CDR3: TGTGCCACCAGTGATCGGACTAGCGGAATTTCCTACAATGAGCAGTTCTTC.

This clonotype was counted ten times or more. The gene calls are TRBV20-1 and TRBJ2-7, with D perhaps being TRBD1 or TRBD2 (6 bases each). Germline V gene lookup returns CDR1 DFQATT and CDR2 SNEGSKA (reference sequence). The CDR3 extends over 14 amino acids. V gave up 0 bases and J gave up 1 base, with 10 bases separating them. CDR3 amino acids: CSARDRGGSYEQYF. CDR3 bases: TGCAGTGCTAGAGACAGGGGAGGTTCCTACGAGCAGTACTTC.

This clonotype was found many times. V usage is TRBV9 and J usage is TRBJ2-2, with a possible D match to TRBD2 (6 bases). The CDR3 has 16 residues. The germline V gene encodes CDR1 SGDLS and CDR2 YYNGEE. V lost 0 bases to trimming and J lost 2 bases, with 11 bases between them. This CDR3 reads CASSVDAGQNTGELFF. CDR3 coding DNA: TGTGCCAGCAGCGTAGACGCGGGGCAAAACACCGGGGAGCTGTTTTTT.

Concerning this clonotype: The conserved phenylalanine or tryptophan is not found at the CDR3 terminus, so this likely reflects a read error. The chain combines TRBV6-1 with TRBJ2-7; a possible D gene is TRBD1 (5 bases). This CDR3 has 13 residues. In germline, CDR1 is MNHNS, CDR2 SASEGT. V shed 5 bases and J shed 2 bases, with 10 bases lying between them. DNA for the CDR3: TGTGCCAGCAGTCAGACAGTGCCCTACGAGCAGTACCTC. Its protein product is CASSQTVPYEQYL.

Points on this clonotype: One base away lies a much larger clone, so this may be a sequencing read error. V and J are TRBV9 and TRBJ2-7; 9 nucleotides line up with TRBD2. In germline, CDR1 is SGDLS, CDR2 YYNGEE. Trimming removed 4 bases from V and 2 bases from J; junction bases left unmatched: 10. The CDR3 totals 16 residues. The CDR3 region is CASSPSLREGPYEQYF. CDR3 nucleotides: TGTGCCAGCAGCCCCTCTTTGCGGGAGGGCCCCTACGAGCAGTACTTC.